This T cell receptor beta chain stems from a study of blood T cell repertoires in COVID-19. Looking at the study overall: Samples came from the United States, Italy and Spain, spanning acute and convalescent COVID-19. The cDNA or gDNA used as material had been derived from T cells, B-cell-depleted T cells, or PBMCs.

In the source study's methods: Amplification of reference gene primers provided the estimated nucleated cell counts. Repertoires were generated with immunoSEQ multiplex PCR, while TCRdb's copy carries only in-frame clones and drops some. That table supplies the V and J calls and clone size; D and trimming were determined from the DNA. The table has roughly 75,000 clones, approximately 77% seen once. CDR1 is SGHDT and CDR2 is YYEEEE in the germline V gene. This CDR3 is 13 amino acids long. The germline V and J ends were trimmed by 0 bases and 8 bases, with 6 bases remaining between them. This TCR was sampled from a woman in her 70s with acute or convalescent COVID-19. The sequenced sample consisted of peripheral blood. This chain joins TRBV5-6 and TRBJ1-6, with D possibly being TRBD1 (6 bases). DNA for the CDR3: TGTGCCAGCAGCTTGGACAGGGATTCACCCCTCCACTTT. This translates into CASSLDRDSPLHF.